These 4 T cell receptor beta chains were all obtained from the same sample, sequenced in a study of cytomegalovirus exposure and HLA in healthy donors (TCRdb year 2017). Library method: the immunoSEQ multiplex PCR assay. A mixture of 60 forward primers for TCR Vbeta segments and 13 reverse primers for TCR Jbeta segments was used in the multiplex PCR. The table was pulled from immuneACCESS by TCRdb, which kept in-frame rearrangements only. Such tables lose some clones; where checked, under half of the loss comes from unresolved V genes, and the rest has no known cause. Within this sample are about 150,000 clones, with approximately 80% of them counted one time only. The ten largest clones capture 3.5% to 5.5% of the sample. Sequencing was carried out using PBMCs. These receptors were obtained from a middle-aged woman in good health and CMV-seropositive.

The genes are TRBV19 and TRBJ2-4; possible D gene TRBD1, 7 bases. This CDR3 contains 14 residues. Germline CDR1 and CDR2: LNHDA and SQIVND (reference sequence). Trimming shortened V by 5 bases and J by 6 bases, and 14 bases separated the two germline ends. The CDR3 protein is CASSQGGPRNIQYF. The CDR3 nucleotides read TGTGCCAGTAGTCAGGGGGGTCCCCGAAACATTCAGTACTTC.

V gene TRBV11-1 combines with J gene TRBJ2-7; 8 nucleotides line up with TRBD1. Germline trimming cut 4 bases from V and 3 bases from J; bases unmatched to any gene: 8. The CDR3 runs 15 residues. Per the germline V gene, CDR1 is SGHAT and CDR2 is FQDESV (reference sequence). This chain's CDR3 is CASSYDGQGFYEQYF. The CDR3 region has the DNA TGTGCCAGCAGCTATGACGGACAGGGATTCTACGAGCAGTACTTC. Looking up the rest from reference TRBV11-1 and TRBJ2-7 gives the full variable domain: EAEVAQSPRYKITEKSQAVAFWCDPISGHATLYWYRQILGQGPELLVQFQDESVVDDSQLPKDRFSAERLKGVDSTLKIQPAELGDSAMYLCASSYDGQGFYEQYFGPGTRLTVT.

This chain connects TRBV6-6 to TRBJ1-4, with D possibly matching TRBD1 (6 bases). Per germline, CDR1 MNHNY and CDR2 SVGAGI (reference sequence). The V end lost 6 bases, the J end lost 9 bases, and 14 bases lay between the germline ends. This CDR3 contains 13 residues. The DNA for the CDR3 is TGTGCCAGCAGCGGGGGGCGCTGGAAAAAACTGTTTTTT. This translates into CASSGGRWKKLFF.

The chain carries TRBV6-6 and TRBJ1-6, with D possibly TRBD1 on 6 matching bases. The V and J ends lost 7 bases and 3 bases respectively, with 16 bases between them. Germline CDR1 and CDR2: MNHNY and SVGAGI (reference sequence). The CDR3 runs 16 residues. CDR3 protein: CASTNRGGFYNSPLHF. In nucleotides, the CDR3 is TGTGCCAGCACCAACCGGGGGGGCTTCTATAATTCACCCCTCCACTTT.